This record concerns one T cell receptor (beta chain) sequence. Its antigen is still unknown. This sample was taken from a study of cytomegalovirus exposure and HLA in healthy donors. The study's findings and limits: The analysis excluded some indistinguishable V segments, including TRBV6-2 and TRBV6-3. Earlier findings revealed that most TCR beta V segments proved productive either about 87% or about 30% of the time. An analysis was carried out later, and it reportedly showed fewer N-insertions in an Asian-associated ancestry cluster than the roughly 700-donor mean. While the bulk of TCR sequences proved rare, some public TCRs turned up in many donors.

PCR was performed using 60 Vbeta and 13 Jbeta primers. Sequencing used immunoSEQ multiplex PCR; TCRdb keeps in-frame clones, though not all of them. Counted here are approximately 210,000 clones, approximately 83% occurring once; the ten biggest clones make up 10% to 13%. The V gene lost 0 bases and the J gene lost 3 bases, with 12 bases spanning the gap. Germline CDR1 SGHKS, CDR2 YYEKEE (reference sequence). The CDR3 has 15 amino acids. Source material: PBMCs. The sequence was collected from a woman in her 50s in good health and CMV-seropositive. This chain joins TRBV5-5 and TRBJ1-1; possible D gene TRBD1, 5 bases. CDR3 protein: CASSLGTTDYTEAFF. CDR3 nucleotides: TGTGCCAGCAGCTTGGGCACGACAGACTACACTGAAGCTTTCTTT.